This T cell receptor (beta chain) appears in the sequencing data of a study of radiotherapy plus CTLA-4 blockade in lung cancer. Notes on the study in general: The study found tumor-derived TCR clones expanded in blood after radiotherapy plus ipilimumab.

Data came from immunoSEQ multiplex PCR; TCRdb stores just in-frame clones and leaves some out. This sample has about 76,000 clones, with around 78% found just once. About this clone: Its antigen is unknown.

Participants had chemo-refractory metastatic non-small-cell lung cancer and were treated with focal radiation plus ipilimumab CTLA-4 blockade. The germline V gene encodes CDR1 SGDLS and CDR2 YYNGEE. This CDR3 region has 15 residues. The sample consisted of peripheral blood, taken from a patient treated with radiotherapy plus ipilimumab. V gene TRBV9 combines with J gene TRBJ2-5; a possible D gene is TRBD1 (5 bases). The J call may not be correct, given that the DNA end is closer to TRBJ2-7. This clonotype was obtained from a human donor with non-small cell lung cancer whose response to radiotherapy plus ipilimumab could not be evaluated. Some clones in this sample may be carry-over from other donors' samples. The CDR3, as DNA: TGTGCCAGCAGCGTAGCCGACAGTTGCCCCTACGAGCAGTACTTC. This encodes CASSVADSCPYEQYF.